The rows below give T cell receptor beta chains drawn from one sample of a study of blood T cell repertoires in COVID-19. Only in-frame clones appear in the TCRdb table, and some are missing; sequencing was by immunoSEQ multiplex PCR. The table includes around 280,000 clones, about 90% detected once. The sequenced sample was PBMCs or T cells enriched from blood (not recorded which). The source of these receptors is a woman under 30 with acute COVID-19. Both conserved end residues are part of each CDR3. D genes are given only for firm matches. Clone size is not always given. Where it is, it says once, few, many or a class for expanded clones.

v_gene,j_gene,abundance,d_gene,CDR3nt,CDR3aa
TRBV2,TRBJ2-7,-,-,TGTGCCAGCAGCGCCGGACTGGGGAGCTCCTACGAGCAGTACTTC,CASSAGLGSSYEQYF
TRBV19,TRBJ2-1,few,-,TGTGCCAGTACCCCGACTAGACGTGGGTATTACAATGAGCAGTTCTTC,CASTPTRRGYYNEQFF
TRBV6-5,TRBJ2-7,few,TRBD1,TGTGCCAGCAACCCCGGGACAGGGGTCTCCTACGAGCAGTACTTC,CASNPGTGVSYEQYF
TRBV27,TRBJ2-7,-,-,TGTGCCAGCAGTTTCGGGACGGGGAGGGAGCAGTACTTC,CASSFGTGREQYF
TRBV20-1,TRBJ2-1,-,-,TGCAGTGCTAGGTTAGCGGTAGAGCAGTTCTTC,CSARLAVEQFF
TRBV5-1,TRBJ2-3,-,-,TGCGCCAGCAGCTTGGCCTTGAGTGCAGATACGCAGTATTTT,CASSLALSADTQYF
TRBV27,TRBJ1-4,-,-,TGTGCCAGCAGTTTACTAACCGCGGCAAATGAAAAACTGTTTTTT,CASSLLTAANEKLFF
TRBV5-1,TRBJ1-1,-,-,TGCGCCAGCAGACCCACAGCGAACACTGAAGCTTTCTTT,CASRPTANTEAFF
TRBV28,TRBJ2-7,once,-,TGTGCCAGCAGTACGCAGGGGCCCCCCTACGAGCAGTACTTC,CASSTQGPPYEQYF
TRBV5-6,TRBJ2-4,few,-,TGTGCCAGCAGCTCCCTGTCCCTCGTGGCCAAAAACATTCAGTACTTC,CASSSLSLVAKNIQYF
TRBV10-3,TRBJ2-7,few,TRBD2,TGTGCCATCAGCGGGACTAGCGGTGCCTACGAGCAGTACTTC,CAISGTSGAYEQYF
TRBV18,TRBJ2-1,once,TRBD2,TGTGCCAGCTCACCCGGACTAGCGGGAGGAGATGAGCAGTTCTTC,CASSPGLAGGDEQFF
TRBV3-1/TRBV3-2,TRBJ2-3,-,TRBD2,TGTGCCAGCAGCCCGGGACTAGCGGGAGGGCCCTCGGATACGCAGTATTTT,CASSPGLAGGPSDTQYF
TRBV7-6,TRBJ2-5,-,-,TGTGCCAGCAGCCGGTGGCAAGAGACCCAGTACTTC,CASSRWQETQYF
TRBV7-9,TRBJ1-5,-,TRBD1,TGTGCCAGCAGCCCCGGGACAGGGATGAGTCAGCCCCAGCATTTT,CASSPGTGMSQPQHF
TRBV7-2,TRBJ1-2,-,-,TGTGCCAGCAGCTTAGAAGGGAGTAGCCTCTATGGCTACACCTTC,CASSLEGSSLYGYTF
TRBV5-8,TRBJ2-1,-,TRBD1,TGTGCCAGCAGCTTGGTTAGACGGGGACAGACCCAGTTCTTC,CASSLVRRGQTQFF
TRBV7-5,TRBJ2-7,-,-,TGTGCCAGAGTCGGGGGTGCTCACGAGCAGTACTTC,CARVGGAHEQYF
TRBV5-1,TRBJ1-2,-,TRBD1,TGCGCCAGCAGCTTCGGGACAGGGGGTGGCTACACCTTC,CASSFGTGGGYTF
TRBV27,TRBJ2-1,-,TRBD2,TGTGCCAGCAGTTTATCCCACTTAGCGGGAGGGCCAGACGAGCAGTTCTTC,CASSLSHLAGGPDEQFF
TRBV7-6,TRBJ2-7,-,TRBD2,TGTGCCAGCAGCTTAGGCCTAGCGGGGTACGAGCAGTACTTC,CASSLGLAGYEQYF
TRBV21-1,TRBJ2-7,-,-,TGTGCCAGCAGCATTCCGGGACAGGGAGTTGTGGCTGGCTCCTACGAGCAGTACTTC,CASSIPGQGVVAGSYEQYF
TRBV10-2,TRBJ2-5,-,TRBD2,TGCGCCAGCAGTCTGTTCGGGAGGGCCGCAGAGACCCAGTACTTC,CASSLFGRAAETQYF
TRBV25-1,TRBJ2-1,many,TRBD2,TGTGCCAGCAGTGAATCGGAGGCGGGAGGGCCAGCTGAGCAGTTCTTC,CASSESEAGGPAEQFF
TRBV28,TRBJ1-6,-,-,TGTGCCAGCGGCCTCTCCTATAATTCACCCCTCCACTTT,CASGLSYNSPLHF
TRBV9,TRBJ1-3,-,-,TGTGCCAGCAGCGTAGTAGGGGGCTCTGGAAACACCATATATTTT,CASSVVGGSGNTIYF
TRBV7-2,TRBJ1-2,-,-,TGTGCCAGCAGCCCTTACGGGCGGGACCATGGCTACACCTTC,CASSPYGRDHGYTF
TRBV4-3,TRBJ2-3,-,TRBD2,TGCGCCAGCAGCAGACGGACTAGCGGGAGGGCAAATACGCAGTATTTT,CASSRRTSGRANTQYF
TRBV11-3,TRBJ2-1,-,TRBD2,TGTGCCAGCAGCTTAGGTCTGCGGGGGAGCTCCTACAATGAGCAGTTCTTC,CASSLGLRGSSYNEQFF